These 4 T cell receptor beta chains came from one sample sequenced in a study of radiotherapy plus CTLA-4 blockade in lung cancer. Here immunoSEQ multiplex PCR was the method, and the copy in TCRdb shows in-frame clones only, minus some. Among tens of thousands of clones, 79% were seen once, and the ten largest hold over 15%. The source material was peripheral blood, sampled from a patient treated with radiotherapy plus ipilimumab. These TCRs come from a human donor with non-small cell lung cancer that progressed on radiotherapy plus ipilimumab.

The chain recombines TRBV28 with TRBJ1-6, with D possibly TRBD1 on 6 matching bases. This CDR3 has 15 amino acids. V was shortened by 5 bases and J by 7 bases, with 15 bases between the two germline ends. Looked up from germline, CDR1 is MDHEN and CDR2 is SYDVKM. CDR3: CASSPMGGPNSPLHF. The CDR3 coding sequence is TGTGCCAGCAGTCCGATGGGGGGCCCGAATTCACCCCTCCACTTT.

The CDR3 bases are TGTGCCAGCAGTTTGGGAAGGCGAGATACGCAGTATTTT. Its translation: CASSLGRRDTQYF. V gene TRBV11-2 combines with J gene TRBJ2-3; D is uncertain. The ends were cut back, 6 bases at V and 5 bases at J, with 12 bases in the middle. Germline V gene lookup returns CDR1 SGHAT and CDR2 FQNNGV. The length of the CDR3 is 13 residues.

The chain uses TRBV11-1 and TRBJ2-1; 11 positions agree with TRBD2. This CDR3 comprises 17 residues. J gave up 4 bases and V 5 bases, and 10 bases lay outside the gene matches. Looked up from germline, CDR1 is SGHAT and CDR2 is FQDESV (reference sequence). CDR3 nucleotides: TGTGCCAGCAGCCCTCCGTGGGGACTAGCGGCGTACAATGAGCAGTTCTTC. It yields the protein CASSPPWGLAAYNEQFF.

Worth noting for this clone: This sample also contains other DNA sequences that code for the same CDR3. The CDR3 bases are TGTGCCAGCAGCGCACAGGGTAACACTGAAGCTTTCTTT. It translates to CASSAQGNTEAFF. The rearrangement links TRBV7-3 to TRBJ1-1; D may be TRBD1 (6 bases). This CDR3 has 13 amino acids. CDR1 SGHTA and CDR2 FQGTGA come from the germline V gene. The V gene lost 5 bases and the J gene lost 2 bases, with 9 bases spanning the gap.